The entry below gives a single T cell receptor (beta chain) sequence along with its context. What it binds is unknown. Some clones are missing from TCRdb's copy, which holds only in-frame ones; the method was immunoSEQ multiplex PCR. The sample shows under 150,000 clones, 94% of them seen only once. The ends lost 0 bases at V and 4 bases at J; junction bases unmatched: 3. The CDR3 totals 15 residues. Sequencing was limited to surgery cases with top T cell transcript signatures in brain tissue. This sample was taken from a study of brain T cells in children with intractable seizures. The study, taken as a whole, reports: HCMV serostatus was not known, and viral specificity came from CDR3 similarity only. Absence of clones before surgery may stem from lower sequencing depth.

The chain uses TRBV23-1 and TRBJ2-3, with 8 bases identical to TRBD1. TRBV23-1 belongs to the ORF category, with a function that is uncertain. Sequencing used peripheral blood, obtained at surgery. This clonotype was sampled from a boy younger than two with hemimegalencephaly and intractable seizures. This chain's CDR3 is CASSQSSGGADTQYF. CDR3 DNA: TGCGCCAGCAGTCAATCTTCAGGGGGCGCAGATACGCAGTATTTT.